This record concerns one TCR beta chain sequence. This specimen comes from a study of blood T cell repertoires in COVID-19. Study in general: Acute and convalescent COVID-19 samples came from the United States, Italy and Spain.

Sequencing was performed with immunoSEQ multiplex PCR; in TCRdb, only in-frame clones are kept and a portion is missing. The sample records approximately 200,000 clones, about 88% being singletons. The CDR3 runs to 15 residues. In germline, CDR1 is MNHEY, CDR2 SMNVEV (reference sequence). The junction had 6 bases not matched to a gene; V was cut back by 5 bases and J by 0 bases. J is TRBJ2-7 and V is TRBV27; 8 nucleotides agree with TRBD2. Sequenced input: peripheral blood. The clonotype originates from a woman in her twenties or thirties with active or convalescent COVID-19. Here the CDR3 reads CASSPLAGNSYEQYF. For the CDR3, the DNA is TGTGCCAGCAGTCCTCTAGCGGGTAACTCCTACGAGCAGTACTTC.